The 19 T cell receptor beta chains presented below share a single source sample, sequenced in a study of T cell responses to AZD1222 COVID-19 vaccine. The data were produced by immunoSEQ multiplex PCR, yet TCRdb's version contains in-frame clones alone and is incomplete. In the table there are more than 140,000 clones, around 90% of which are singletons. Sequencing was performed on peripheral blood, taken on day 0 of AZD1222 vaccination. The receptors shown here come from an adult in good health.

About this clone itself: The junction and the germline gene differ at one end; a read error may be behind it. V and J are TRBV3-1 (or the pseudogene TRBV3-2) and TRBJ1-1; TRBD1 agrees at 7 bases. Germline CDR1 and CDR2: LGHDT and YNNKEL (reference sequence). The CDR3 spans 14 residues. CDR3 bases: TGTGCCAGCAGCCATATACAGGGGAACGCTGAAGCTTTCTTT. Translation gives CASSHIQGNAEAFF.

This sequence joins TRBV28 and TRBJ2-3; the D is unclear. The germline gives CDR1 MDHEN, CDR2 SYDVKM. V dropped 6 bases and J dropped 1 base, with 8 bases sitting between them. The CDR3 runs to 13 residues. The CDR3 nucleotides are TGTGCCAGCAGACCCCACGGCACAGATACGCAGTATTTT. Residues: CASRPHGTDTQYF.

The V call is TRBV11-1, the J call TRBJ2-7; maybe TRBD1 (6 bases). Looked up from germline, CDR1 is SGHAT and CDR2 is FQDESV (reference sequence). The germline V and J ends were trimmed by 4 bases and 3 bases, with 10 bases remaining between them. CDR3 length equals 13 residues. CDR3 residues: CASSSGQIYEQYF. The CDR3 nucleotides are TGTGCCAGCAGCTCTGGACAGATCTACGAGCAGTACTTC.

This chain connects TRBV7-2 to TRBJ1-1; D gene uncertain. The CDR3 has 14 residues. CDR1 is SGHTA, CDR2 FQGNSA, per germline. The V end was cut by 4 bases, the J end by 1 base, with 10 bases between. The CDR3 loop is CASSSSRRNTEAFF. DNA of the CDR3: TGTGCCAGCAGCTCCTCCCGGCGGAACACTGAAGCTTTCTTT.

The chain couples TRBV18 to TRBJ2-3, with D perhaps TRBD2 (6 bases). CDR1 KGHSH and CDR2 LQKENI come from the germline V gene. This CDR3 is built from 15 residues. Trimming cost V 2 bases and J 5 bases, with 14 bases left between them. The CDR3 sequence is CASSPNGGAGDTQYF. DNA for the CDR3: TGTGCCAGCTCACCAAACGGAGGGGCTGGAGATACGCAGTATTTT.

The genes are TRBV7-2 and TRBJ1-2; D not certain. This CDR3 has 12 amino acids. Per the germline V gene, CDR1 is SGHTA and CDR2 is FQGNSA. V lost 5 bases, J lost 4 bases, and 8 bases lay in between. As DNA, the CDR3 is TGTGCCAGCAGCACTCACACCTATGGCTACACCTTC. This gives the protein CASSTHTYGYTF.

This chain uses TRBV28 with TRBJ2-7; 10 bases align to TRBD1. Trimming cost V 3 bases and J 3 bases; bases outside gene matches: 5. The germline CDR1 and CDR2 sequences are MDHEN and SYDVKM. The length of the CDR3 is 15 residues. The CDR3: CASSLGGTGVYEQYF. DNA for the CDR3: TGTGCCAGCAGTTTGGGAGGGACAGGGGTCTACGAGCAGTACTTC.

This chain links TRBV6-5 with TRBJ2-1, with 11 positions matching TRBD2. This CDR3 has 13 residues. The germline gives CDR1 MNHEY, CDR2 SVGAGI. V was pared by 7 bases and J by 7 bases, with 3 bases of the junction left unmatched. The CDR3 reads CASTGLAGNEQFF. DNA of the CDR3: TGTGCCAGCACAGGACTAGCGGGTAATGAGCAGTTCTTC.

The sample holds one count of this clone. CDR3 region: CASSQNTGVGNTEAFF. DNA for the CDR3: TGTGCCAGCAGCCAAAATACAGGAGTGGGAAACACTGAAGCTTTCTTT. This chain links TRBV4-2 with TRBJ1-1, with a tentative D call TRBD1 (5 bases). Trimming removed 2 bases from V and 2 bases from J, with 15 bases in between. The germline gives CDR1 LGHNA, CDR2 YNFKEQ. The CDR3 has 16 amino acids.

The chain couples TRBV18 to TRBJ2-1, with 9 bases identical to TRBD2. The CDR3 has 13 amino acids. Germline CDR1 and CDR2: KGHSH and LQKENI. V gave up 7 bases and J gave up 9 bases; unmatched junction bases: 7. The CDR3 is CASWATSGVEQFF. The CDR3 DNA follows: TGTGCCAGCTGGGCGACTAGCGGCGTTGAGCAGTTCTTC.

The rearrangement joins TRBV13 to TRBJ2-3; either TRBD1 or TRBD2 may fit D (5 bases each). Deletions cut 2 bases from V and 5 bases from J, with 11 bases between. This CDR3 has 14 amino acids. In germline, CDR1 is PRHDT, CDR2 FYEKMQ (reference sequence). CDR3 amino acids: CASSLFGGGDTQYF. DNA for the CDR3: TGTGCCAGCAGCTTATTTGGGGGTGGAGATACGCAGTATTTT. Full variable domain (missing parts from reference TRBV13 and TRBJ2-3): AAGVIQSPRHLIKEKRETATLKCYPIPRHDTVYWYQQGPGQDPQFLISFYEKMQSDKGSIPDRFSAQQFSDYHSELNMSSLELGDSALYFCASSLFGGGDTQYFGPGTRLTVL.

The chain has TRBV4-1 and TRBJ2-1; D perhaps matches TRBD1 (5 bases). The length of the CDR3 is 13 residues. Trimming shortened V by 3 bases and J by 8 bases, and 11 bases separated the two germline ends. The germline CDR1 and CDR2 sequences are MGHRA and YSYEKL. Here the CDR3 reads CASSQQGRDEQFF. In DNA form, the CDR3 reads TGCGCCAGCAGCCAGCAGGGTCGTGATGAGCAGTTCTTC.

The chain joins TRBV28 to TRBJ1-2; TRBD1 might be the D (6 bases). V was clipped by 2 bases and J by 4 bases, with 8 bases between them. CDR3 length: 13 amino acids. Germline assignment: CDR1 MDHEN and CDR2 SYDVKM. CDR3 DNA sequence: TGTGCCAGCAGTTTAGGACAGCTCTATGGCTACACCTTC. Protein sequence: CASSLGQLYGYTF.

This chain links TRBV6-2 or TRBV6-3 with TRBJ2-7, with TRBD1 matching 7 bases. This CDR3 region has 15 residues. The V gene end was trimmed by 4 bases and the J gene end by 2 bases; junction bases not matched to a gene: 8. Germline V gives CDR1 MNHEY, CDR2 SVGEGT. The CDR3 region is CASSSGQLLPYEQYF. The CDR3, as DNA: TGTGCCAGCAGTTCGGGACAGCTTTTGCCCTACGAGCAGTACTTC.

The chain uses TRBV4-2 and TRBJ2-1; TRBD2 agrees at 7 bases. The CDR3 is 18 residues long. V lost 3 bases to trimming and J lost 0 bases; unmatched junction nucleotides: 11. Germline CDR1 and CDR2: LGHNA and YNFKEQ. This chain's CDR3 is CASSHPRLAGSSYNEQFF. In DNA, the CDR3 is TGTGCCAGCAGCCACCCCCGACTAGCAGGGAGCTCCTACAATGAGCAGTTCTTC.

The chain links TRBV28 to TRBJ2-3; D gene ambiguous. Germline CDR1 is MDHEN and CDR2 is SYDVKM. There are 12 residues in the CDR3. V was trimmed by 2 bases and J by 4 bases, leaving 4 bases between them. This chain's CDR3 is CASSLPPDTQYF. The CDR3 bases are TGTGCCAGCAGTTTACCCCCAGATACGCAGTATTTT.

The chain uses TRBV28 and TRBJ1-5; D is possibly TRBD1 (6 bases). V lost 6 bases to trimming and J lost 6 bases, with 15 bases between them. Germline V gives CDR1 MDHEN, CDR2 SYDVKM. The CDR3 is 14 residues long. The CDR3: CASSRGGPRQPQHF. The CDR3 DNA reads as TGTGCCAGCAGCCGTGGGGGGCCGCGTCAGCCCCAGCATTTT.

The J gene is TRBJ2-5, the V gene TRBV19; TRBD2 aligns across 7 bases. Trimming removed 5 bases from V and 5 bases from J; junction bases left unmatched: 11. The germline gives CDR1 LNHDA, CDR2 SQIVND (reference sequence). This CDR3 is built from 15 residues. The CDR3 region is CASSPRGSPQETQYF. DNA for the CDR3: TGTGCCAGTAGTCCCCGCGGGAGCCCCCAGGAGACCCAGTACTTC.

The chain uses TRBV28 and TRBJ2-7; 8 bases line up with TRBD2. Germline lookup yields CDR1 MDHEN and CDR2 SYDVKM. The CDR3 runs to 19 residues. V lost 5 bases to trimming and J lost 3 bases; unmatched junction nucleotides: 21. The chain's CDR3 is CASSIGGIGVRAGGYEQYF. CDR3 coding DNA: TGTGCCAGCAGTATTGGCGGGATCGGGGTTCGGGCGGGAGGCTACGAGCAGTACTTC.